This T cell receptor beta chain is drawn from a study of blood T cell repertoires in COVID-19. In the study overall: Material from acute and convalescent COVID-19 was sourced from the United States, Italy and Spain. PBMCs, B-cell-depleted T cells, or T cells provided the cDNA or gDNA that made up the material.

Source study methods: Reference gene primer amplification in the assay estimated nucleated cell counts. The repertoire was sequenced with immunoSEQ multiplex PCR; TCRdb's copy has only in-frame clones and lacks some. The V and J calls and the clone size are those of that table, but D and trimming were determined from the DNA. The sample shows 100,000 or so clones, around four fifths of them seen only once. This clone showed up just a few times. Germline CDR1 is SGHAT and CDR2 is FQNNGV. CDR3 size: 13 residues. V lost 3 bases, J lost 4 bases, and 9 bases lay in between. Sequencing input: peripheral blood. This sequence was found in a woman aged 70-85 years with acute or convalescent COVID-19. The chain joins TRBV11-2 to TRBJ1-1; D uncertain. The DNA for the CDR3 is TGTGCCAGCAGCTTTGACGGAGGCACTGAAGCTTTCTTT. Translated, it gives CASSFDGGTEAFF.